Sequencing of this T cell receptor (beta chain) was carried out in a study of T cells in Graves' hyperthyroidism and ophthalmopathy. Study at large: Peripheral blood sampling occurred at initial diagnosis, before any treatment.

TCR beta CDR3 sequences were amplified from RNA transcripts. The TCR CDR3 was amplified in a first-round RT-PCR using the HTBI primer set. TCRdb reprocessed the multiplex PCR reads with MiXCR, giving one entry per CDR3 protein. Among 620,000 or so distinct CDR3 sequences, about 14% were seen once, and the ten largest hold roughly an eighth. Investigators excluded patients with uncontrolled infection, other autoimmune disease, pregnancy or lactation. This clonotype was picked up many times. Material for sequencing was blood. This receptor was identified in a woman aged 45-65 years with Graves' ophthalmopathy.

In nucleotides, the CDR3 is TGTGCCAGCAGCCAAGATGGGCAGTTGAGGGGAACGGGAAGCTCCTACGAGCAGTACTTC. This sequence encodes CASSQDGQLRGTGSSYEQYF. The chain uses TRBV14 and TRBJ2-7; D may correspond to TRBD1 or TRBD2 (5 bases each). The germline V gene encodes CDR1 SGHDN and CDR2 FVKESK. V was cut by 0 bases and J by 0 bases, with 24 bases left in between. This CDR3 is built from 20 residues.